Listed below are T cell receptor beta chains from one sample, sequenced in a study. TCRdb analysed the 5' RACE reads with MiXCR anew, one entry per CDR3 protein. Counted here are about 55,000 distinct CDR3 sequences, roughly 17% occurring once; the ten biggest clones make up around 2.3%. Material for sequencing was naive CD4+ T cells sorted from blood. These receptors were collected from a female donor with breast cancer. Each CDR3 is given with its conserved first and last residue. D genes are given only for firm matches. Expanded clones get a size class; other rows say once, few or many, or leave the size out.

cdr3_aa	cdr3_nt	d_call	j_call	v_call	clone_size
CSAWGGRGYNEQLF	TGCAGTGCTTGGGGGGGTAGAGGCTACAATGAGCAGCTCTTC	TRBD2	TRBJ2-1	TRBV20-1	-
CASSPDGDRDYTF	TGTGCCAGCAGCCCCGATGGAGACAGGGACTACACCTTC	TRBD1	TRBJ1-2	TRBV9	few
CASSNFRGTEAFF	TGTGCCAGCAGCAACTTCAGGGGCACTGAAGCTTTCTTT	-	TRBJ1-1	TRBV12-3/TRBV12-4	few
CASSGQGGGQETQYF	TGTGCCAGCAGTGGACAGGGAGGGGGGCAAGAGACCCAGTACTTC	-	TRBJ2-5	TRBV6-6	few
CASSGVTSGTNTDTQYF	TGTGCCAGCAGTGGGGTGACTAGCGGGACAAACACAGATACGCAGTATTTT	TRBD2	TRBJ2-3	TRBV12-3/TRBV12-4	few
CASSLEHDYGYTF	TGTGCCAGCAGCTTGGAACATGACTATGGCTACACCTTC	-	TRBJ1-2	TRBV5-6	-
CASSLPLAGGEETQYF	TGTGCCAGCAGCTTACCACTAGCGGGAGGGGAAGAGACCCAGTACTTC	TRBD2	TRBJ2-5	TRBV7-2	few
CASSQDGDRSSPLHF	TGTGCCAGCAGCCAAGATGGGGACAGGAGTTCACCCCTCCACTTT	TRBD1	TRBJ1-6	TRBV4-2	-
CSARERDRGGDGYTF	TGCAGTGCTAGAGAAAGGGACAGGGGCGGTGATGGCTACACCTTC	TRBD1	TRBJ1-2	TRBV20-1	-
CSARGIAGGMTQETQYF	TGCAGTGCTAGGGGGATAGCGGGAGGGATGACACAAGAGACCCAGTACTTC	TRBD2	TRBJ2-5	TRBV20-1	many
CASSLGSWNEQYF	TGTGCCAGCAGCCTAGGGAGCTGGAACGAGCAGTACTTC	-	TRBJ2-7	TRBV7-2	few
CASSLKTGSYEQYF	TGTGCCAGCAGCCTCAAGACAGGCTCCTACGAGCAGTACTTC	-	TRBJ2-7	TRBV12-3/TRBV12-4	-
CASSPVWDSGGNEQFF	TGCGCCAGCAGCCCCGTTTGGGACAGTGGGGGCAATGAGCAGTTCTTC	TRBD1	TRBJ2-1	TRBV5-1	-
CASSLLGDVTEAFF	TGCGCCAGCAGCTTGTTAGGGGATGTAACTGAAGCTTTCTTT	-	TRBJ1-1	TRBV5-1	few
CAIRFGQGDNSPLHF	TGTGCCATCAGGTTCGGACAGGGGGATAATTCACCCCTCCACTTT	TRBD1	TRBJ1-6	TRBV10-3	few
CSASQIPRYGYTF	TGCAGTGCTAGTCAGATCCCACGTTATGGCTACACCTTC	-	TRBJ1-2	TRBV20-1	few
CASSPEGGRYGYTF	TGTGCCAGCAGTCCTGAGGGCGGTCGCTATGGCTACACCTTC	-	TRBJ1-2	TRBV12-3/TRBV12-4	-
CASSFSASGAGANVLTF	TGTGCCAGCAGCTTTAGCGCGTCGGGGGCCGGGGCCAACGTCCTGACTTTC	-	TRBJ2-6	TRBV7-9	many
CASSRATGIFSYEQYF	TGTGCCAGCAGCCGAGCAACAGGGATTTTCTCCTACGAGCAGTACTTC	-	TRBJ2-7	TRBV5-5	few
CASSRIFRDSVNSPLHF	TGCGCCAGCAGCCGAATATTCCGGGACAGCGTTAATTCACCCCTCCACTTT	TRBD1	TRBJ1-6	TRBV4-1	many
CSALPVGPYEQYF	TGCAGTGCGTTGCCGGTCGGACCTTACGAGCAGTACTTC	-	TRBJ2-7	TRBV20-1	many
CASSLGQPQHF	TGTGCCAGCAGTTTAGGTCAGCCCCAGCATTTT	-	TRBJ1-5	TRBV12-3/TRBV12-4	many
CSARHSGANVLTF	TGCAGTGCTAGACACTCTGGGGCCAACGTCCTGACTTTC	-	TRBJ2-6	TRBV20-1	many
CSVERDSQETQYF	TGCAGCGTTGAACGGGACTCCCAAGAGACCCAGTACTTC	-	TRBJ2-5	TRBV29-1	many
CSATPGLAGGSSYNEQFF	TGCAGTGCCACCCCGGGACTAGCGGGAGGGAGCTCCTACAATGAGCAGTTCTTC	TRBD2	TRBJ2-1	TRBV20-1	few
CASSPLFLANEQFF	TGTGCCAGCTCACCCCTCTTTTTGGCCAATGAGCAGTTCTTC	-	TRBJ2-1	TRBV18	few
CASSQEREGAHGQYF	TGCGCCAGCAGCCAAGAGCGGGAGGGGGCCCACGGGCAGTACTTC	TRBD2	TRBJ2-7	TRBV4-3	few
CASSLPLGVGTEAFF	TGTGCCAGCAGCCTGCCCCTCGGGGTAGGTACTGAAGCTTTCTTT	-	TRBJ1-1	TRBV5-4	few
CASSSGGVTYNEQFF	TGTGCCAGCAGCAGCGGGGGGGTTACATACAATGAGCAGTTCTTC	TRBD2	TRBJ2-1	TRBV7-2	few
CSPLRGAGNQPQHF	TGCAGTCCCCTGAGAGGGGCGGGCAATCAGCCCCAGCATTTT	-	TRBJ1-5	TRBV20-1	few
CASSLPGVGGANVLTF	TGTGCCAGCAGCTTACCGGGAGTAGGTGGGGCCAACGTCCTGACTTTC	-	TRBJ2-6	TRBV7-2	few
CASRTVLAGTDTQYF	TGTGCCAGCAGGACTGTATTAGCGGGCACAGATACGCAGTATTTT	-	TRBJ2-3	TRBV6-2/TRBV6-3	few
CSARGQQGSYGYTF	TGCAGTGCTAGAGGCCAACAGGGCTCCTATGGCTACACCTTC	-	TRBJ1-2	TRBV20-1	few
CASSPKGLAGGLWQYF	TGTGCCAGCAGTCCAAAAGGACTAGCGGGAGGTTTATGGCAGTACTTC	TRBD2	TRBJ2-7	TRBV12-3/TRBV12-4	-
CAITSGNTIYF	TGTGCCATCACATCTGGAAACACCATATATTTT	-	TRBJ1-3	TRBV10-3	-
CSVERGTSSGYTF	TGCAGCGTTGAGCGGGGGACAAGTTCTGGCTACACCTTC	-	TRBJ1-2	TRBV29-1	many
CASSSDRGWTEAFF	TGTGCCAGCAGTTCAGACAGGGGTTGGACTGAAGCTTTCTTT	TRBD1	TRBJ1-1	TRBV5-6	-
CAISEFAPSEQFF	TGTGCCATCAGTGAGTTTGCCCCCAGTGAGCAGTTCTTC	-	TRBJ2-1	TRBV10-3	-
CAWSSTAINYGYTF	TGTGCCTGGAGTAGCACAGCCATTAACTATGGCTACACCTTC	-	TRBJ1-2	TRBV30	few
CASRRGTETENEKLFF	TGCGCCAGCAGGCGGGGGACGGAAACCGAAAATGAAAAACTGTTTTTT	-	TRBJ1-4	TRBV5-1	many
CASSPPLLPGYTF	TGTGCCAGCAGCCCTCCCCTGCTCCCTGGCTACACCTTC	-	TRBJ1-2	TRBV13	many
CASSYLSGRETQYF	TGTGCCAGCAGTTACCTTAGCGGGAGGGAGACGCAGTATTTT	TRBD2	TRBJ2-3	TRBV6-6	-
CASRSETDPYNEQFF	TGTGCCAGCAGGTCTGAGACAGACCCCTACAATGAGCAGTTCTTC	-	TRBJ2-1	TRBV9	few
CASSQGGLGVYGYTF	TGTGCCAGCAGCCAGGGAGGGTTAGGGGTTTATGGCTACACCTTC	-	TRBJ1-2	TRBV3-1	-
CASSLLTGWETQYF	TGTGCCAGCAGCTTGCTGACAGGGTGGGAGACCCAGTACTTC	TRBD1	TRBJ2-5	TRBV5-5	many
CATSTGGANEKLFF	TGTGCCACCAGTACCGGAGGTGCTAATGAAAAACTGTTTTTT	-	TRBJ1-4	TRBV15	-
CASSEGPAGGGFSNEQFF	TGTGCCAGCAGTGAAGGTCCCGCAGGGGGAGGCTTTTCCAATGAGCAGTTCTTC	-	TRBJ2-1	TRBV6-1	few
CASRLIPDTDTQYF	TGCGCCAGCAGATTAATACCAGACACAGATACGCAGTATTTT	-	TRBJ2-3	TRBV5-1	few
CASSLWAGAQNTEAFF	TGCGCCAGCAGCTTGTGGGCAGGGGCTCAGAACACTGAAGCTTTCTTT	-	TRBJ1-1	TRBV5-1	-
CASSLPGTGQQETQYF	TGTGCCAGCAGCTTACCCGGGACAGGGCAACAAGAGACCCAGTACTTC	TRBD1	TRBJ2-5	TRBV7-8	few
CASSSGQANTEAFF	TGCGCCAGCAGCAGCGGACAGGCGAACACTGAAGCTTTCTTT	TRBD1	TRBJ1-1	TRBV5-1	few
CASSLGGDSPLHF	TGCGCCAGCAGCTTGGGAGGGGACTCACCCCTCCACTTT	-	TRBJ1-6	TRBV5-1	-
CASRRARGRAGDEQFF	TGTGCCAGTAGAAGAGCGCGGGGACGAGCTGGGGATGAGCAGTTCTTC	-	TRBJ2-1	TRBV6-5	many
CASSSDRFYGYTF	TGTGCCAGCAGTTCCGACAGGTTCTATGGCTACACCTTC	-	TRBJ1-2	TRBV5-6	-